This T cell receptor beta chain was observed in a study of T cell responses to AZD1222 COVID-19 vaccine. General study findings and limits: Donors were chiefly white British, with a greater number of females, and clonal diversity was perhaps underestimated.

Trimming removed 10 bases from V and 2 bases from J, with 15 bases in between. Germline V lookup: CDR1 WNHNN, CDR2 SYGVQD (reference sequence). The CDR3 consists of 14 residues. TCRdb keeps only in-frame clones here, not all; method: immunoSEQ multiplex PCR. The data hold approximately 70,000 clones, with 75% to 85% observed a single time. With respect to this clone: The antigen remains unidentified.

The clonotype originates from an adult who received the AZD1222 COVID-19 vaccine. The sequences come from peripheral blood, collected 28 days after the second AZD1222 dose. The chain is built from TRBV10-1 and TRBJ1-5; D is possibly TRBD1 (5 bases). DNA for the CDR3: TGCGCCATGAGTCCGGGGGGTGGCAATCAGCCCCAGCATTTT. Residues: CAMSPGGGNQPQHF.